This T cell receptor beta chain was profiled in a study of T-cell reconstitution after alpha-beta-depleted transplantation in children. Per the germline V gene, CDR1 is MRHNA and CDR2 is SNTAGT. This CDR3 contains 15 residues. Trimming removed 5 bases from V and 4 bases from J; junction bases left unmatched: 5. Unique molecular identifiers were incorporated during preparation of the TCRbeta library. TCRdb re-called the PCR reads with MiXCR, one entry per CDR3 protein. The sample shows around 400,000 distinct CDR3 sequences, roughly 21% of them seen only once. In this sample, this clonotype turned up many times.

This rearrangement joins TRBV6-4 to TRBJ2-3; TRBD1 agrees at 11 bases. This clonotype was obtained from a human donor who donated a stem cell graft to a child with acute myeloid leukemia. The sample was PBMCs from the stem cell graft donor, taken from the stem cell graft. The CDR3 DNA is TGTGCCAGCAGTCCCCGGACAGGGGGCGCAGATACGCAGTATTTT. It codes for CASSPRTGGADTQYF.